Reported below is one T cell receptor beta chain. Its antigen remains unidentified. This sample stems from a study of blood T cells in healthy people across ages. For the second PCR, which ran for about 7 to 11 cycles, a sample-barcoded 5' primer and a J-beta primer mix were used. The template-switch adaptor was a 5' adaptor with 12 random nucleotides. It tagged each cDNA molecule. TCRdb independently ran MiXCR on the 5' RACE reads; one entry per CDR3 protein. In the table there are 1,500,000 or so distinct CDR3 sequences, approximately 59% of which are singletons. Germline CDR1 and CDR2: SNHLY and FYNNEI. V dropped 8 bases and J dropped 5 bases, with 24 bases sitting between them. There are 16 residues in the CDR3. Study-level points and caveats: Diversity figures derived from one million T cells were judged to underestimate the true value. Possibly, changes in expanded clonotypes were confounded because donor CMV status was unknown. The long-lived group displayed more naive CD4+ cells, plus higher diversity, than the aged donors did.

The source of this sequence is a man younger than 35 in good health. The source material was blood. V is TRBV2 and J is TRBJ2-5; perhaps TRBD1 as D (5 bases). CDR3 loop: CASSYWGGQRLETQYF. CDR3 sequence (DNA): TGTGCCAGCTCCTACTGGGGCGGCCAAAGGTTGGAGACCCAGTACTTC. Full variable domain (missing parts from reference TRBV2 and TRBJ2-5): EPEVTQTPSHQVTQMGQEVILRCVPISNHLYFYWYRQILGQKVEFLVSFYNNEISEKSEIFDDQFSVERPDGSNFTLKIRSTKLEDSAMYFCASSYWGGQRLETQYFGPGTRLLVL.